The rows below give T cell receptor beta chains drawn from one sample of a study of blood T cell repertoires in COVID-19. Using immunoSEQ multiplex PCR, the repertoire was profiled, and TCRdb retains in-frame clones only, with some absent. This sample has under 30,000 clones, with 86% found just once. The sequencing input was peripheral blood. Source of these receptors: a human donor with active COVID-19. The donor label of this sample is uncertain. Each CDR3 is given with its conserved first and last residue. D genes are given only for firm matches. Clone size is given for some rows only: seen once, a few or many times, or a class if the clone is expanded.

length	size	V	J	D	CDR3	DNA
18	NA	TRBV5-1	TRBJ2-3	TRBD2	CASSLAGSGSGGTDTQYF	TGCGCCAGCAGCTTGGCTGGTAGCGGGAGTGGGGGCACAGATACGCAGTATTTT
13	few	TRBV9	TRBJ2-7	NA	CASSVLAGYEQYF	TGTGCCAGCAGCGTATTGGCAGGCTACGAGCAGTACTTC
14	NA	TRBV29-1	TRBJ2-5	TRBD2	CSVVLAGEGETQYF	TGCAGCGTAGTCTTGGCGGGAGAGGGAGAGACCCAGTACTTC
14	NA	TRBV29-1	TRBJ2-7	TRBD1	CSVSTGTAGDEQYF	TGCAGCGTCTCAACCGGGACAGCCGGGGACGAGCAGTACTTC
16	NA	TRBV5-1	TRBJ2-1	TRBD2	CASSFSSGIGYNEQFF	TGCGCCAGCAGCTTCTCTAGCGGGATTGGATACAATGAGCAGTTCTTC
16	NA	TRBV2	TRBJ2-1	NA	CASRGGTKQIYNEQFF	TGTGCCAGCAGGGGGGGGACAAAACAAATCTACAATGAGCAGTTCTTC
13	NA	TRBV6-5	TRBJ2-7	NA	CASSTPRAYEQYF	TGTGCCAGCAGTACCCCTAGAGCCTACGAGCAGTACTTC
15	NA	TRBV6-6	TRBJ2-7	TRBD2	CASSYPSSGSYEQYF	TGTGCCAGCAGTTACCCGTCTAGCGGGAGTTACGAGCAGTACTTC
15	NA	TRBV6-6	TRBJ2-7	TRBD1	CASSSPRTGGNEQYF	TGTGCCAGCAGTTCTCCGCGGACAGGGGGGAACGAGCAGTACTTC
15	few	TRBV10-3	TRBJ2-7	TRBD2	CAISPALERGYEQYF	TGTGCCATCAGCCCCGCCCTGGAGCGGGGATACGAGCAGTACTTC
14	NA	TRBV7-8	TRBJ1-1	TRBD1	CASSFTQGVGGAFF	TGTGCCAGCAGCTTCACCCAGGGGGTAGGAGGTGCTTTCTTT
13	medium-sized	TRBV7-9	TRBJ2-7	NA	CASSPTAGEEQYF	TGTGCCAGCAGCCCTACGGCTGGAGAGGAGCAGTACTTC
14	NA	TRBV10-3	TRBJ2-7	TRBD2	CAISAGTSFDEQYF	TGTGCCATCAGCGCCGGGACTAGCTTCGACGAGCAGTACTTC
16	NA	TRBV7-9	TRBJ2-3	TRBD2	CASSPGGAGATDTQYF	TGTGCCAGCAGCCCCGGGGGGGCAGGGGCAACAGATACGCAGTATTTT
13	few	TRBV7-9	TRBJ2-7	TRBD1	CASGGPGGYEQYF	TGTGCCAGCGGAGGTCCAGGGGGCTACGAGCAGTACTTC
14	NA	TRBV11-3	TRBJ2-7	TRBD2	CASSRGLAGGEQYF	TGTGCCAGCAGCCGAGGACTAGCGGGAGGCGAGCAGTACTTC
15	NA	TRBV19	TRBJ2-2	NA	CASSSWTANTGELFF	TGTGCCAGTAGTTCTTGGACAGCCAACACCGGGGAGCTGTTTTTT
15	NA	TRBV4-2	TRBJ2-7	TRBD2	CASSQGWREGYEQYF	TGTGCCAGCAGCCAAGGGTGGCGGGAGGGCTACGAGCAGTACTTC
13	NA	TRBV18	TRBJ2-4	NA	CASSPNSGNLQYF	TGTGCCAGCTCACCAAATTCCGGGAATCTTCAGTACTTC
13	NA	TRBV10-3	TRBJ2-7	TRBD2	CAITGTNSYEQYF	TGTGCCATCACCGGGACTAACTCCTACGAGCAGTACTTC
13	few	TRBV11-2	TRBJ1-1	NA	CASSQQGNTEAFF	TGTGCCAGCAGCCAACAGGGGAACACTGAAGCTTTCTTT
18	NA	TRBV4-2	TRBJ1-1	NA	CASSQELGRRGKNTEAFF	TGTGCCAGCAGCCAAGAGTTAGGGAGGCGGGGGAAGAACACTGAAGCTTTCTTT
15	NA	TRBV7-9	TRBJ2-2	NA	CASSFLLGQTGELFF	TGTGCCAGCAGCTTTCTCCTTGGGCAAACCGGGGAGCTGTTTTTT
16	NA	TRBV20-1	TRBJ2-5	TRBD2	CSASGASGRAGETQYF	TGCAGTGCCAGTGGGGCTAGCGGGAGGGCCGGGGAGACCCAGTACTTC
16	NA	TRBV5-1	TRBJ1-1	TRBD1	CASSFIYRDRGHGAFF	TGCGCCAGCAGCTTCATTTATCGGGACAGGGGGCATGGAGCTTTCTTT
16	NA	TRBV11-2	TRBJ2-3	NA	CASSLVGASRTDTQYF	TGTGCCAGCAGCTTAGTGGGAGCTTCCCGCACAGATACGCAGTATTTT
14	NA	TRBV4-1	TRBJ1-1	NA	CASSQDDEGRRAFF	TGCGCCAGCAGCCAAGATGACGAGGGCCGAAGGGCTTTCTTT
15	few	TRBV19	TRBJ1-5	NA	CASSMGSGLDQPQHF	TGTGCCAGTAGTATGGGGTCAGGGCTGGATCAGCCCCAGCATTTT
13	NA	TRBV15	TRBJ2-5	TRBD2	CATSREAGGTQYF	TGTGCCACCAGCAGAGAAGCGGGAGGGACCCAGTACTTC
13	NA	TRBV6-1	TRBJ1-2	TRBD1	CASSETGVYGYTF	TGTGCCAGCAGTGAAACAGGGGTCTATGGCTACACCTTC
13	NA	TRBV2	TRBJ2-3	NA	CASSEPHQDTQYF	TGTGCCAGCAGTGAACCCCACCAGGATACGCAGTATTTT
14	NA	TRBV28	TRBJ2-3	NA	CASSSLISTDTQYF	TGTGCCAGCAGTTCGCTAATTAGCACAGATACGCAGTATTTT
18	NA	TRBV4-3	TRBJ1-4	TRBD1	CASSQDFWGGTGDEKLFF	TGCGCCAGCAGCCAAGATTTCTGGGGCGGGACAGGCGATGAAAAACTGTTTTTT
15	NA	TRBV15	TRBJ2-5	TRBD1	CATSSSGTGEETQYF	TGTGCCACCAGCAGCTCCGGGACAGGGGAAGAGACCCAGTACTTC
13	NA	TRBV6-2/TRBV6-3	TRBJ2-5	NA	CASSPGEWETQYF	TGTGCCAGCAGTCCAGGGGAGTGGGAGACCCAGTACTTC
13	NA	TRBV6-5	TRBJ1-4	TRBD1	CASRPGQLEKLFF	TGTGCCAGCAGGCCGGGACAGCTTGAAAAACTGTTTTTT
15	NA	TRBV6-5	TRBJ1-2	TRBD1	CASSYDAGQGKGYTF	TGTGCCAGCAGTTACGATGCGGGACAGGGCAAAGGCTACACCTTC
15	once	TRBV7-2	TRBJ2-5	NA	CASSLAPTRQETQYF	TGTGCCAGCAGCTTAGCGCCCACCAGGCAAGAGACCCAGTACTTC
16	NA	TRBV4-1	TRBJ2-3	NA	CASSQGDISSTDTQYF	TGCGCCAGCAGCCAAGGGGACATCTCTAGCACAGATACGCAGTATTTT
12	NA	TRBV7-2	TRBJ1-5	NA	CASSLFRQPQHF	TGTGCCAGCAGCTTATTTCGTCAGCCCCAGCATTTT
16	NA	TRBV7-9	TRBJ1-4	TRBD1	CASSQRQGTTNEKLFF	TGTGCCAGCAGCCAAAGACAGGGGACGACTAATGAAAAACTGTTTTTT